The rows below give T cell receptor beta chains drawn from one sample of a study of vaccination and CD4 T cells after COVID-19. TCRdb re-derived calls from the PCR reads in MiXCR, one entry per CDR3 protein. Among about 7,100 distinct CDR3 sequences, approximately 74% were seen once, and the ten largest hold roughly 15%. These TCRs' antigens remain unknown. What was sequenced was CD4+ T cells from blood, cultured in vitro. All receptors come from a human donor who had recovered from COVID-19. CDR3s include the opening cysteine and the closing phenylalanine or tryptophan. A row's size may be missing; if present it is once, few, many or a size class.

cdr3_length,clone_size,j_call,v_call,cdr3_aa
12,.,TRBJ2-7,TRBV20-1,CSARDRGLGQYF
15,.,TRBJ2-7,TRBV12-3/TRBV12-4,CASTHRGTGSYEQYF
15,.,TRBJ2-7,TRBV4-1,CASSQDLSGPPRWYF
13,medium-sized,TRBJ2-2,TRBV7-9,CASSLTGAGELFF
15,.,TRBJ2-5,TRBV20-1,CSASLVEPEGETQYF
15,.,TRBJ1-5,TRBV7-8,CASIGTGGINQPQHF
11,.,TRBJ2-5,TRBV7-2,CASSSGETQYF
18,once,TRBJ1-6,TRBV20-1,CSARTSGRESSYNSPLHF
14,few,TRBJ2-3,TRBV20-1,CSARKQGGTDTQYF
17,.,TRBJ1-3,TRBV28,CASSSPIGGQGGVTIYF
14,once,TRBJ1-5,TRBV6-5,CASSYRTTDQPQHF
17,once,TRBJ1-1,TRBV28,CASSQILGGWGNTEAFF
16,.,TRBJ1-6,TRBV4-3,CASSQDSQGRNSPLHF
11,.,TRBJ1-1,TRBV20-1,CSAFANTEAFF
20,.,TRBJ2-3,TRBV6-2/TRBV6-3,CASSYSILGGTSPSTDTQYF
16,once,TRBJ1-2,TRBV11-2,CASSSRDSKNNYGYTF
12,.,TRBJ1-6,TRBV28,CASSLDPLPLHF
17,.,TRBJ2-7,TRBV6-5,CASSYSNSPAASYEQYF
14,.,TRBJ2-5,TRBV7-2,CASSLALRQETQYF
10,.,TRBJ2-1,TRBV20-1,CSANIPGQFF
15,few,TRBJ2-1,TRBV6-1,CASNPLAGVVNEQFF
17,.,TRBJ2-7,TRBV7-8,CASRRRPQAIGTYEQYF
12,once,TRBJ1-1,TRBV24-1,CATRGQNTEAFF
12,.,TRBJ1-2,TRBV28,CASSLQIYGYTF
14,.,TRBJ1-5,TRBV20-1,CSAAGVGRNQPQHF
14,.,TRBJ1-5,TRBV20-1,CSAAGDLSNQPQHF
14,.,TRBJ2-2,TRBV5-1,CASSLALNTGELFF
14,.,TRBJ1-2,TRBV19,CASTTRRDGYGYTF
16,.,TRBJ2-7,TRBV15,CATSSGAGLVSYEQYF
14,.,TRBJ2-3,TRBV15,CATGRGGWVDTQYF
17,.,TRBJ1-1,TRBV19,CASKLGKGTGRRTEAFF
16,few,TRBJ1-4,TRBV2,CASSEREGPGGEKLFF
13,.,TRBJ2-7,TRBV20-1,CSARLPSSYEQYF
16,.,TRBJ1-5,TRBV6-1,CASRVEGTVFNQPQHF
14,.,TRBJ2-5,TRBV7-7,CASRESSGGKTQYF
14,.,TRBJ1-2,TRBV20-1,CSPMGQLLGYGYTF
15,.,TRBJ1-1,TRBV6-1,CASRILNFGDTEAFF
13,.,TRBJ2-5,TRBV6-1,CASTSDRQETQYF
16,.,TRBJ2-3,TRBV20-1,CSANPWSGTSTDTQYF
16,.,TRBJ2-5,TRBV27,CASSLYRREGQETQYF
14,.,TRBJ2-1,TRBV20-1,CSARESGRMNEQFF
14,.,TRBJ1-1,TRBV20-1,CSARQDRVGTEAFF
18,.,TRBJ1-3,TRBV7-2,CASSLLTSGSSLGNTIYF
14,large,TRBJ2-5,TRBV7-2,CASSLASSHRTQYF
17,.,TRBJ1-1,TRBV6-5,CASSYSQGAPMNTEAFF
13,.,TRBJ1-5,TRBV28,CASSTGVREPQHF
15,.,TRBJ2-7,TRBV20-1,CSARTDRGGSYEQYF
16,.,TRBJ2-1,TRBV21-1,CASSKRGLAGGIEQFF
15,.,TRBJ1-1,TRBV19,CASSMAGGVDTEAFF
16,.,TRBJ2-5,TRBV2,CASSSGQGGDQETQYF